This is a list of T cell receptor beta chains from one sample in a study of technical replicates of blood from a handful of donors. Produced via immunoSEQ multiplex PCR; TCRdb's table is partial and in-frame only. The sample has 65,000 to 95,000 clones; 85% to 95% are singletons. Sequencing was carried out using T cells isolated from PBMCs. These receptor sequences come from a human donor in good health. The CDR3 runs from the conserved cysteine through the conserved F or W. The D gene is left open where the match is weak. Rows may omit the clone size; those that give it use once, few, many or a size class.

>TRBJ2-5|-|TRBV15|TRBD2
TGTGCCACCAGTTCTGGAGCGGGAGGGCCTCCAGAGACCCAGTACTTC
CATSSGAGGPPETQYF
>TRBJ1-2|-|TRBV29-1|-
TGCAGCGTTGAAATTGAGATAGGCTACACCTTC
CSVEIEIGYTF
>TRBJ2-5|-|TRBV18|-
TGTGCCAGCTCACCGCTCCGCGGGCCACAAGAGACCCAGTACTTC
CASSPLRGPQETQYF
>TRBJ2-5|-|TRBV15|TRBD2
TGTGCCACCAGCAGAGTGAGGGAGGGGTACCAAGAGACCCAGTACTTC
CATSRVREGYQETQYF
>TRBJ2-1|-|TRBV5-6|TRBD1
TGTGCCAGCAGCCCCGGGACAGTCTACAATGAGCAGTTCTTC
CASSPGTVYNEQFF
>TRBJ2-7|-|TRBV30|TRBD1
TGTGCCTGGAGTGTGGGCAGGGGGCAGTTTGGGGAGCAGTACTTC
CAWSVGRGQFGEQYF
>TRBJ2-1|-|TRBV7-3|TRBD1
TGTGCCAGCAGCTACCTGGGACAGGGGGTCAATGAGCAGTTCTTC
CASSYLGQGVNEQFF
>TRBJ2-6|-|TRBV4-1|-
TGCGCCAGCAGCCCGGTGAATTCTGGGGCCAACGTCCTGACTTTC
CASSPVNSGANVLTF
>TRBJ1-5|-|TRBV10-1|-
TGCGCCAGCAGCGGGGGTTCCAATCAGCCCCAGCATTTT
CASSGGSNQPQHF
>TRBJ2-5|-|TRBV2|TRBD1
TGTGCCGGCAGTGGACAGGGCACCCAGTACTTC
CAGSGQGTQYF
>TRBJ1-2|-|TRBV14|-
TGTGCCAGCAGCGACAGGCCAGGGGTCGGGGGCTACACCTTC
CASSDRPGVGGYTF
>TRBJ2-5|-|TRBV4-1|-
TGCGCCAGCAGCCAAGTGCTCTGGGCCCTCCAAGAGACCCAGTACTTC
CASSQVLWALQETQYF
>TRBJ1-2|-|TRBV6-4|-
TGTGCCAGCAGTAGCGCTAACTCACACGGAAAGACCTATGGCTTC
CASSSANSHGKTYGF
>TRBJ2-1|-|TRBV7-3|TRBD2
TGTGCCAGCAGCCCCCAGACTAGCGGGTGGGTCAATGAGCAGTTCTTC
CASSPQTSGWVNEQFF
>TRBJ2-2|-|TRBV5-1|-
TGCGCCAGCAGCTTGATGGGCAACACCGGGGAGCTGTTTTTT
CASSLMGNTGELFF
>TRBJ1-6|once|TRBV5-4|-
TGTGCCAGCAGCCCGGGTGGGGGGGGTGGTTATTCACCCCTCCACTTT
CASSPGGGGGYSPLHF
>TRBJ2-7|-|TRBV6-1|TRBD1
TGTGCCAGCAGGGTAGGGCAGGGGGCTAGTGAGCAGTACTTC
CASRVGQGASEQYF
>TRBJ1-3|few|TRBV14|-
TGTGCCAGCAGGATGAGCTCTGGAAACACCATATATTTT
CASRMSSGNTIYF
>TRBJ1-2|-|TRBV7-9|-
TGTGCCAGCAGCTTAGTTTCCCGGGGGAGCGGCTATGGCTACACCTTC
CASSLVSRGSGYGYTF